This TCR beta chain was observed in a study of technical replicates of blood from several donors. This table comes from immunoSEQ multiplex PCR, and its TCRdb copy is limited to in-frame clones, with some not included. Among fewer than 90,000 clones, about 90% were seen once, and the ten largest hold 0.35% to 0.45%. Germline V lookup: CDR1 GTSNPN, CDR2 SVGIG (reference sequence). V was shortened by 4 bases and J by 6 bases, with 15 bases between the two germline ends. This CDR3 region has 13 residues. The sequence derives from a human donor in good health. The V gene is TRBV30, the J gene TRBJ1-2; perhaps TRBD1 as D (5 bases). Sequenced material: T cells isolated from PBMCs. The chain's CDR3 is CAWIVTQGHGYTF. DNA of the CDR3: TGTGCCTGGATTGTAACTCAGGGCCATGGCTACACCTTC.